A selection of T cell receptor beta chains follows, all from one sample in a study of OX40 agonist ivuxolimab in advanced cancers. Repertoires were generated with immunoSEQ multiplex PCR, while TCRdb's copy carries only in-frame clones and drops some. The sample contains about 72,000 clones, 80% to 90% of which appear only once. Sequences were derived from CD4+ or CD8+ T cells sorted from blood, sampled in a trial of the OX40 agonist ivuxolimab. These receptor sequences come from an adult with an advanced solid tumor such as melanoma, head and neck, liver or kidney cancer. Both conserved end residues are part of each CDR3.

j_gene: TRBJ2-3; v_gene: TRBV11-2; CDR3aa: CASRLLNKWSTDTQYF
j_gene: TRBJ2-5; v_gene: TRBV4-1; CDR3aa: CASSLTSGGGVETQYF
j_gene: TRBJ1-1; v_gene: TRBV5-1; CDR3aa: CASSFGEPDTEAFF
j_gene: TRBJ2-5; v_gene: TRBV27; CDR3aa: CASSARRGETQYF
j_gene: TRBJ2-3; v_gene: TRBV7-3; CDR3aa: CASSLIGSSTDTQYF
j_gene: TRBJ1-5; v_gene: TRBV6-6; CDR3aa: CASSYSRRNQPQHF
j_gene: TRBJ1-4; v_gene: TRBV19; CDR3aa: CASSIGQAPNEKLFF
j_gene: TRBJ2-3; v_gene: TRBV6-1; CDR3aa: CASSGDRGATTQYF
j_gene: TRBJ1-2; v_gene: TRBV15; CDR3aa: CATSPTPNYGYTF
j_gene: TRBJ1-2; v_gene: TRBV7-8; CDR3aa: CASSLRDSAIKGYTF
j_gene: TRBJ2-1; v_gene: TRBV10-2; CDR3aa: CASSDDRGNSYNEQFF
j_gene: TRBJ1-2; v_gene: TRBV18; CDR3aa: CASSPDSGYGYTF
j_gene: TRBJ2-5; v_gene: TRBV7-3; CDR3aa: CASSRSRSGETQYF
j_gene: TRBJ2-2; v_gene: TRBV7-2; CDR3aa: CASSLGYWLFF
j_gene: TRBJ1-2; v_gene: TRBV2; CDR3aa: CASSLNRGPNYGYTF
j_gene: TRBJ2-6; v_gene: TRBV7-2; CDR3aa: CASSLGGANVLTF
j_gene: TRBJ2-2; v_gene: TRBV9; CDR3aa: CASNRGLAGGGTGELFF
j_gene: TRBJ2-7; v_gene: TRBV10-1; CDR3aa: CASSEFRTGYEQYF
j_gene: TRBJ2-5; v_gene: TRBV6-5; CDR3aa: CASSSGLAGGQETQYF
j_gene: TRBJ2-7; v_gene: TRBV7-2; CDR3aa: CASSNRDRTYEQYF
j_gene: TRBJ2-7; v_gene: TRBV7-3; CDR3aa: CASSPRGGDSYEQYF
j_gene: TRBJ2-1; v_gene: TRBV6-1; CDR3aa: CASSPLVSSYNEQFF
j_gene: TRBJ1-5; v_gene: TRBV6-5; CDR3aa: CASRRDSSNQPQHF
j_gene: TRBJ2-7; v_gene: TRBV4-2; CDR3aa: CASSQDFAGAYEQYF
j_gene: TRBJ2-1; v_gene: TRBV6-6; CDR3aa: CASAGVPNNEQFF
j_gene: TRBJ2-7; v_gene: TRBV5-1; CDR3aa: CASSEGQGPYEQYF
j_gene: TRBJ1-3; v_gene: TRBV5-4; CDR3aa: CASSPAGADSGNTIYF
j_gene: TRBJ1-3; v_gene: TRBV30; CDR3aa: CAWSLGQPGNTIYF
j_gene: TRBJ1-3; v_gene: TRBV28; CDR3aa: CASIAVGNTIYF
j_gene: TRBJ2-1; v_gene: TRBV7-3; CDR3aa: CASSLGLAGFFDEQFF
j_gene: TRBJ1-1; v_gene: TRBV15; CDR3aa: CATSTGDLGEAFF
j_gene: TRBJ2-7; v_gene: TRBV15; CDR3aa: CATSRDQIRGYEQYF
j_gene: TRBJ1-2; v_gene: TRBV4-1; CDR3aa: CASSQSLTGLGYTF
j_gene: TRBJ2-1; v_gene: TRBV19; CDR3aa: CASRLDSYNEQFF
j_gene: TRBJ2-3; v_gene: TRBV5-1; CDR3aa: CASSSQPGLDSDTQYF
j_gene: TRBJ2-5; v_gene: TRBV6-6; CDR3aa: CASSYQTTGEETQYF
j_gene: TRBJ2-1; v_gene: TRBV27; CDR3aa: CASLNTRLAGGNNEQFF
j_gene: TRBJ2-3; v_gene: TRBV13; CDR3aa: CASRSMTTTDTQYF
j_gene: TRBJ1-3; v_gene: TRBV4-1; CDR3aa: CASSLNILVDSSSGNTIYF
j_gene: TRBJ1-2; v_gene: TRBV14; CDR3aa: CASSQGGPTHGYTF
j_gene: TRBJ2-7; v_gene: TRBV11-2; CDR3aa: CASSDQVNEQYF
j_gene: TRBJ2-1; v_gene: TRBV5-5; CDR3aa: CASSSLRTSGAYEQFF
j_gene: TRBJ2-3; v_gene: TRBV30; CDR3aa: CAWSPATSGSPHSTDTQYF
j_gene: TRBJ2-1; v_gene: TRBV5-6; CDR3aa: CASSFLTAGSYNEQFF
j_gene: TRBJ1-1; v_gene: TRBV27; CDR3aa: CASRGETENTEAFF
j_gene: TRBJ1-6; v_gene: TRBV2; CDR3aa: CASSEDPPLYNSPLHF
j_gene: TRBJ1-2; v_gene: TRBV6-5; CDR3aa: CASSYSNVGGAGYTF
j_gene: TRBJ2-3; v_gene: TRBV19; CDR3aa: CASSRRGSLTDTQYF
j_gene: TRBJ1-1; v_gene: TRBV30; CDR3aa: CAWSKGLNTEAFF
j_gene: TRBJ2-7; v_gene: TRBV6-1; CDR3aa: CASSERVGTAYEQYF
j_gene: TRBJ2-1; v_gene: TRBV19; CDR3aa: CASSKGWSGAISYNEQFF
j_gene: TRBJ2-7; v_gene: TRBV19; CDR3aa: CASSAGWDRPLF
j_gene: TRBJ2-7; v_gene: TRBV19; CDR3aa: CASSVTARYEQYF
j_gene: TRBJ1-2; v_gene: TRBV30; CDR3aa: CAWSPTGSIRVLTF
j_gene: TRBJ2-1; v_gene: TRBV9; CDR3aa: CASSVGGGPVDEQFF
j_gene: TRBJ1-2; v_gene: TRBV4-1; CDR3aa: CASSQPTGRGPYGYTF
j_gene: TRBJ2-5; v_gene: TRBV5-1; CDR3aa: CASSVAGEGDQETQYF
j_gene: TRBJ1-6; v_gene: TRBV19; CDR3aa: CASSPTGTGRNSPLHF
j_gene: TRBJ1-2; v_gene: TRBV30; CDR3aa: CAWSNPGQGVYGYTF
j_gene: TRBJ2-1; v_gene: TRBV6-5; CDR3aa: CASSPRQRGVQFF